The 20 T cell receptor beta chains presented below share a single source sample, sequenced in a study of siplizumab effects on memory and regulatory T cells (dated by TCRdb to about 2019). Library generation was performed with the immunoSEQ multiplex PCR assay. In TCRdb, the immuneACCESS table is reduced to in-frame sequences with V and J assigned. These tables do not hold every clone; where another copy was compared, an unresolved V gene accounts for under half, and the others remain unexplained. The sample includes tens of thousands of clones, with approximately 94% observed a single time. The ten top clones hold 6.5% of the sample. The specimen was CD8+ T cells sorted from blood. The receptors derive from a human donor in good health.

CDR3 in DNA: TGTGCCAGCAGTTTTGCTAGGGTGGCCGAGCAGTACTTC. Its protein is CASSFARVAEQYF. The chain carries TRBV6-5 and TRBJ2-7, with D uncertain. The CDR3 extends over 13 amino acids. V lost 4 bases, J lost 6 bases, and 13 bases lay in between. The germline V gene encodes CDR1 MNHEY and CDR2 SVGAGI.

The chain couples TRBV12-5 to TRBJ2-5; weak D call: TRBD1 (6 bases). The DNA end is more similar to TRBJ2-7, so the J call may be wrong. CDR1 is LGHNT and CDR2 is FRNRAP in the germline V gene. The CDR3 covers 14 residues. The CDR3 here is CASGHAAGADEQYF. As DNA, the CDR3 is TGTGCTAGTGGCCACGCGGCAGGGGCGGACGAGCAGTACTTC.

The chain is built from TRBV7-3 and TRBJ2-3; TRBD1 matches at 8 bases. V was clipped by 5 bases and J by 3 bases; unmatched bases: 4. Germline assignment: CDR1 SGHTA and CDR2 FQGTGA. This CDR3 is 14 amino acids long. CDR3 loop: CASSLTGGTDTQYF. The CDR3 DNA reads TGTGCCAGCAGCCTCACAGGGGGGACAGATACGCAGTATTTT.

The rearrangement joins TRBV13 to TRBJ2-1; TRBD2 agrees at 10 bases. The CDR3 extends over 15 amino acids. J lost 7 bases, V lost 5 bases, and 8 bases had no gene match. CDR1 PRHDT and CDR2 FYEKMQ come from the germline V gene (reference sequence). CDR3 in DNA: TGTGCCAGCAGCCTCCCCAGCGGGAGGGATAATGAGCAGTTCTTC. Amino acid sequence: CASSLPSGRDNEQFF.

The genes are TRBV11-2 and TRBJ2-7; tentatively, D is TRBD2 (6 bases). Per germline, CDR1 SGHAT and CDR2 FQNNGV. The V gene lost 5 bases and the J gene lost 5 bases, with 13 bases spanning the gap. The CDR3 sequence is 13 residues long. Written as DNA, the CDR3 is TGTGCCAGCAGCCCCCCCTGGAGGGACGAGCAGTACTTC. Translation: CASSPPWRDEQYF.

The chain couples TRBV5-6 to TRBJ2-1; the match to TRBD2 covers 8 bases. With 1 base clipped from V and 0 bases from J, the junction kept 3 bases outside the gene matches. This CDR3 comprises 16 residues. Germline V CDR1 and CDR2: SGHDT, YYEEEE. The CDR3 DNA is TGTGCCAGCAGCTTGCTAGCGGGCCCCTCCTACAATGAGCAGTTCTTC. Protein product: CASSLLAGPSYNEQFF.

The chain carries TRBV19 and TRBJ1-1; 8 bases are a match to TRBD1. This CDR3 is built from 14 residues. Germline V lookup: CDR1 LNHDA, CDR2 SQIVND (reference sequence). With V trimmed by 6 bases and J by 1 base, 4 bases remained unmatched. The CDR3, as DNA: TGTGCCAGTAGCCCGGACAGGGAGAACACTGAAGCTTTCTTT. Translating gives CASSPDRENTEAFF.

The chain employs TRBV14 and TRBJ2-2, with D hard to call. Germline assignment: CDR1 SGHDN and CDR2 FVKESK. This CDR3 is built from 15 residues. Deletions cut 4 bases from V and 4 bases from J, with 13 bases between. The CDR3 reads CASSPRDNPTGELFF. CDR3 nucleotides: TGTGCCAGCAGCCCCCGAGACAACCCCACCGGGGAGCTGTTTTTT.

The CDR3 loop reads CASSWENTEAFF. In DNA form, the CDR3 reads TGTGCCAGCAGCTGGGAGAACACTGAAGCTTTCTTT. The chain links TRBV7-9 to TRBJ1-1; no clear D. The CDR3 extends over 12 amino acids. V shed 4 bases and J shed 1 base, with 4 bases lying between them. The germline V gene has CDR1 SEHNR and CDR2 FQNEAQ (reference sequence).

The rearrangement joins TRBV13 to TRBJ2-2; TRBD1 matches 9 bases. Germline lookup yields CDR1 PRHDT and CDR2 FYEKMQ (reference sequence). The CDR3 loop spans 16 amino acids. With 0 bases clipped from V and 6 bases from J, the junction kept 5 bases outside the gene matches. CDR3 sequence reads: CASSLGGQGFPGELFF. The CDR3 bases are TGTGCCAGCAGCTTAGGTGGACAGGGGTTTCCCGGGGAGCTGTTTTTT.

The chain links TRBV6-5 to TRBJ2-1, with 12 bases that match TRBD2. V shed 4 bases, J shed 9 bases, and the junction held 4 bases outside the gene matches. Germline loops: CDR1 MNHEY, CDR2 SVGAGI. This CDR3 contains 14 residues. The CDR3 loop is CASSSSGRASEQFF. CDR3 DNA sequence: TGTGCCAGCAGTTCTAGCGGGAGGGCTAGTGAGCAGTTCTTC.

V usage is TRBV7-2 and J usage is TRBJ2-1; 11 bases are a match to TRBD2. V lost 4 bases and J lost 7; bases outside the gene matches: 9. This CDR3 is built from 16 residues. Germline CDR1 is SGHTA and CDR2 is FQGNSA. CDR3 DNA: TGTGCCAGCAGCTCGCTAGCGGGAGGCACGGATAATGAGCAGTTCTTC. It codes for CASSSLAGGTDNEQFF.

The V gene is TRBV5-4, the J gene TRBJ1-2; D is ambiguous. Germline V gene data show CDR1 as SGHNT and CDR2 as YYREEE (reference sequence). V lost 1 base, J lost 8 bases, and 9 bases lay in between. The CDR3 is 12 amino acids. The CDR3: CASSLLKEGYTF. For the CDR3, the DNA is TGTGCCAGCAGCTTGCTCAAGGAGGGCTACACCTTC.

The DNA of the CDR3 is TGTGCCAGCAGTTACTCGGTAGGCCACACCGGGGAGCTGTTTTTT. It translates to CASSYSVGHTGELFF. V usage is TRBV6-5 and J usage is TRBJ2-2; D is undetermined. This CDR3 is 15 amino acids long. CDR1 and CDR2 from the germline V gene are MNHEY and SVGAGI. V gave up 0 bases and J gave up 3 bases, with 8 bases separating them.

The J gene is TRBJ1-1, the V gene TRBV7-8; 9 bases map to TRBD1. The CDR3 consists of 14 residues. The germline CDR1 and CDR2 sequences are SGHVS and FQNEAQ. The V and J ends lost 4 bases and 3 bases, in that order; junction bases with no gene match: 3. CDR3 in amino acids: CASSSDRGYTEAFF. CDR3 sequence (DNA): TGTGCCAGCAGCTCCGACAGGGGGTACACTGAAGCTTTCTTT.

The chain links TRBV5-8 to TRBJ2-7; 9 nucleotides match TRBD1. The germline V gene encodes CDR1 SGHTS and CDR2 YDEGEE. Germline trimming cut 3 bases from V and 3 bases from J; bases unmatched to any gene: 7. The CDR3 sequence is 15 residues long. The CDR3 is CASSYGTGRRYEQYF. Written as DNA, the CDR3 is TGTGCCAGCAGCTACGGGACAGGGAGGCGCTACGAGCAGTACTTC.

In its sample, this clone was seen a few times. The chain combines TRBV30 with TRBJ1-6; D is unclear. Germline V lookup: CDR1 GTSNPN, CDR2 SVGIG (reference sequence). The CDR3 loop spans 14 amino acids. V was pared by 4 bases and J by 11 bases, with 18 bases between. The CDR3 DNA follows: TGTGCCTGGAAAGAGCGGACTGAGGTTCCACCCCTCCACTTT. Its translation: CAWKERTEVPPLHF.

J is TRBJ1-3 and V is TRBV4-1; TRBD1 aligns across 8 bases. Germline V CDR1 and CDR2: MGHRA, YSYEKL. The CDR3 loop spans 17 amino acids. Trimming cost V 4 bases and J 0 bases; bases outside gene matches: 8. Here the CDR3 reads CASSPGQGPSSGNTIYF. The DNA for the CDR3 is TGCGCCAGCAGCCCCGGACAGGGCCCCAGCTCTGGAAACACCATATATTTT.

This clone was recorded only once. This chain joins TRBV7-3 and TRBJ1-1, with D unresolved. This CDR3 is built from 15 residues. Trimming left V 1 base short and J 1 base short, with 10 bases between. The V gene's germline CDR1 is SGHTA and CDR2 FQGTGA. The CDR3 DNA sequence: TGTGCCAGCAGCTTAAGCGCAGGCGCGAACACTGAAGCTTTCTTT. Amino acid sequence: CASSLSAGANTEAFF.

This chain uses TRBV6-5 with TRBJ2-1, with a weak D call TRBD2 (6 bases). Trimming left V 3 bases short and J 6 bases short, with 12 bases between. The CDR3 consists of 14 residues. Germline loops: CDR1 MNHEY, CDR2 SVGAGI. The CDR3, as DNA: TGTGCCAGCAGTTATGGGCAGGGAGGCAATGAGCAGTTCTTC. Translation gives CASSYGQGGNEQFF.